This TCR beta chain was sequenced for a study of blood T cell repertoires in COVID-19. In the study overall: In Cohort 3, a recovered donor had either two negative PCRs, clearance, or symptom resolution.

The table came from immunoSEQ multiplex PCR; TCRdb's copy has only in-frame clones and leaves some out. The data contain under 400,000 clones, roughly 86% of them singletons. The cohort comprised adults aged roughly 18 to 90 years residing in about two dozen US areas. In assigning cohorts, the study relied on participant-reported clinical history. V was cut by 2 bases and J by 4 bases, with 9 bases left in between. The CDR3 extends over 14 amino acids. Germline V gives CDR1 SGHTA, CDR2 FQGTGA. This chain links TRBV7-3 with TRBJ2-1, with D perhaps matching TRBD1 (5 bases). The receptor's source is a man aged 35-49 years in a cohort exposed to, infected with or recovered from COVID-19 (not recorded which). The sample taken for sequencing was PBMCs or T cells enriched from blood (not recorded which). The CDR3 region has the DNA TGTGCCAGCAGCTTACAGGGCACGTACAATGAGCAGTTCTTC. Protein: CASSLQGTYNEQFF.